The text below deals with one TCR beta chain. CDR3 length equals 15 residues. Looked up from germline, CDR1 is MDHEN and CDR2 is SYDVKM. V shed 2 bases, J shed 7 bases, and the junction held 5 bases outside the gene matches. These data come from a study of blood T cell repertoires in COVID-19. Overall study context: From the United States, Italy and Spain came samples of acute and convalescent COVID-19.

Original processing methods: For nucleated cells, counts were estimated from reference gene primer amplification. Clones were sequenced by immunoSEQ multiplex PCR, and TCRdb holds only the in-frame ones, with some missing. The V and J calls and the clone size are those of that table, but D and trimming were determined from the DNA. The repertoire includes roughly 120,000 clones, approximately 82% of them detected once, and roughly 8.2% sits in the top ten. The receptor comes from a woman of 80 years or more with active or convalescent COVID-19. The chain carries TRBV28 and TRBJ1-6, with 7 bases aligning to TRBD1. The sample taken for sequencing was peripheral blood. CDR3 in DNA: TGTGCCAGCAGTTTAAAGACAGGGTTGAATTCACCCCTCCACTTT. Protein sequence: CASSLKTGLNSPLHF.